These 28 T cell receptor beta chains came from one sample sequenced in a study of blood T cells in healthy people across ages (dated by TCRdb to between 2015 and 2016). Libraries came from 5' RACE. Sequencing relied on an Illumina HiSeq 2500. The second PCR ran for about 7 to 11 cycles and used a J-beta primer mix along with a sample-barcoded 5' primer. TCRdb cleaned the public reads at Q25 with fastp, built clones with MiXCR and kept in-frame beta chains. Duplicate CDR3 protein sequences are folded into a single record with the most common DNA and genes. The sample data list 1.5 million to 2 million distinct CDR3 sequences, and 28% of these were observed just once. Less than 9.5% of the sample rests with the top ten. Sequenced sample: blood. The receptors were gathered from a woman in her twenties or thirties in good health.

CDR3 in amino acids: CASSLGMGRRSNQPQHF. The CDR3 DNA is TGTGCCAGCAGCCTCGGCATGGGGCGACGGAGCAATCAGCCCCAGCATTTT. V is TRBV5-5 and J is TRBJ1-5; D may be TRBD1 (5 bases). The CDR3 sequence is 17 residues long. V lost 4 bases to trimming and J lost 1 base, with 18 bases between them. CDR1 is SGHKS and CDR2 is YYEKEE in the germline V gene (reference sequence).

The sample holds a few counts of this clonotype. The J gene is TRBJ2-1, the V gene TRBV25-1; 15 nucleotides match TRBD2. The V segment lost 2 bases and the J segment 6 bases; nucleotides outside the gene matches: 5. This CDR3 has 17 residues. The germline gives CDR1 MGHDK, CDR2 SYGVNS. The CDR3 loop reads CASSEPWTSGGVNEQFF. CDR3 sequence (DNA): TGTGCCAGCAGTGAACCCTGGACTAGCGGGGGGGTCAATGAGCAGTTCTTC.

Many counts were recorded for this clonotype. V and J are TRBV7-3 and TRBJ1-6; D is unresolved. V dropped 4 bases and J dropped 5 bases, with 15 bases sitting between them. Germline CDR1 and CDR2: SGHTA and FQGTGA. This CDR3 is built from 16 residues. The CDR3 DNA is TGTGCCAGCAGCTCCACCAAAAGGCGGGATAATTCACCCCTCCACTTT. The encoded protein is CASSSTKRRDNSPLHF.

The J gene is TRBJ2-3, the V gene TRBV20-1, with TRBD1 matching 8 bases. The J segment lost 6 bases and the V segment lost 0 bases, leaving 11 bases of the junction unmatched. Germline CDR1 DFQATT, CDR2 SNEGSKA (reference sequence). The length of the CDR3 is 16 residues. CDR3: CSARDHESGGMDTQYF. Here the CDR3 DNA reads TGCAGTGCTAGAGATCACGAGTCAGGGGGCATGGATACGCAGTATTTT.

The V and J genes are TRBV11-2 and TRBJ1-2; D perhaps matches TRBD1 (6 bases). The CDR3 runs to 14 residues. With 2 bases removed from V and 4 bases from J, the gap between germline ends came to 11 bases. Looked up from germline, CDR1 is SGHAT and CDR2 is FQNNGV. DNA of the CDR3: TGTGCCAGCAGCTTACCCAGGGGCCCCTATGGCTACACCTTC. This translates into CASSLPRGPYGYTF. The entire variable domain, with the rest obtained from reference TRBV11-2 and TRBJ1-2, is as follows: EAGVAQSPRYKIIEKRQSVAFWCNPISGHATLYWYQQILGQGPKLLIQFQNNGVVDDSQLPKDRFSAERLKGVDSTLKIQPAKLEDSAVYLCASSLPRGPYGYTFGSGTRLTVV.

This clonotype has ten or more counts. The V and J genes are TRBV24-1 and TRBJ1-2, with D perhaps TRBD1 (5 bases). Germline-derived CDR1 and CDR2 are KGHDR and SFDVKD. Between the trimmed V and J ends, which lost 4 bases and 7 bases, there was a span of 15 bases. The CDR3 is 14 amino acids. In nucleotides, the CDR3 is TGTGCCACCAGTGACCCGGACACATTTGGTGGCTACACCTTC. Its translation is CATSDPDTFGGYTF.

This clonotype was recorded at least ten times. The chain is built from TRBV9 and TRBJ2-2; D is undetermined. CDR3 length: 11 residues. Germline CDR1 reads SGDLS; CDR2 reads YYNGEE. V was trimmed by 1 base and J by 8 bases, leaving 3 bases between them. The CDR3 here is CASSVSGELFF. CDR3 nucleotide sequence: TGTGCCAGCAGCGTATCTGGGGAGCTGTTTTTT.

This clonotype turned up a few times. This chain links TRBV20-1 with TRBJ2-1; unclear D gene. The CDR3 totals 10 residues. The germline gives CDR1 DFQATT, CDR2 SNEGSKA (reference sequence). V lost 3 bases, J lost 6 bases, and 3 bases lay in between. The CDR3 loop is CSASSNEQFF. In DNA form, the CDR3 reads TGCAGTGCTAGTAGCAATGAGCAGTTCTTC.

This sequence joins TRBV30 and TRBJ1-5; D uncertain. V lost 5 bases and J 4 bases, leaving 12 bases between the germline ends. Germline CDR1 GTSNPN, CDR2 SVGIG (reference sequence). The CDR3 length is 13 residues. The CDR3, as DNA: TGTGCCTGGTCGGACGGACTTAATCAGCCCCAGCATTTT. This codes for CAWSDGLNQPQHF.

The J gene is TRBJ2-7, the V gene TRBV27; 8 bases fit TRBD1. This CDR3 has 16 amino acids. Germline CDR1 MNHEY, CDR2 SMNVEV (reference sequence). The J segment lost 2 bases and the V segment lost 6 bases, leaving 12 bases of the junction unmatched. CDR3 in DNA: TGTGCCAGCAGCCCACCGCCTACAGGGGGACCCTACGAGCAGTACTTC. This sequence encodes CASSPPPTGGPYEQYF.

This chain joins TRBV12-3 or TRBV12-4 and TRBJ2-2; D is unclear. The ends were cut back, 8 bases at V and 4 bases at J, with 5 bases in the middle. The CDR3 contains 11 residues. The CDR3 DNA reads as TGTGCCAGCCAGGCCACCGGGGAGCTGTTTTTT. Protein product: CASQATGELFF.

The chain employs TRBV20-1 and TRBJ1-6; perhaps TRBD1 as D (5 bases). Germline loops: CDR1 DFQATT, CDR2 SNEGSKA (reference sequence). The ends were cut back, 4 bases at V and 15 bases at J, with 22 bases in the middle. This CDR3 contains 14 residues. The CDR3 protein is CSAIPGRLGLGLHF. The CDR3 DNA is TGCAGTGCTATCCCGGGACGGCTCGGGTTGGGCCTCCACTTT.

The CDR3 protein is CVTRGEFYEQYF. The CDR3 DNA follows: TGTGTCACCAGAGGCGAGTTCTACGAGCAGTACTTC. V gene TRBV28 combines with J gene TRBJ2-4; D is ambiguous. The DNA end favors TRBJ2-7, so the J call may be wrong. This CDR3 is 12 amino acids long. Germline-derived CDR1 and CDR2 are MDHEN and SYDVKM.

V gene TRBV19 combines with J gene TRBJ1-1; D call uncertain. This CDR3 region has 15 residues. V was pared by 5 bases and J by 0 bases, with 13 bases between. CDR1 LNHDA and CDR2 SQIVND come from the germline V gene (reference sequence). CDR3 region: CASSAAAAMNTEAFF. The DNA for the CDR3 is TGTGCCAGTAGTGCTGCTGCCGCCATGAACACTGAAGCTTTCTTT.

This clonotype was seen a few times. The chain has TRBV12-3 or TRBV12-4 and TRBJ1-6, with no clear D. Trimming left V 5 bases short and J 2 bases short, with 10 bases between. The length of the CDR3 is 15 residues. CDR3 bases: TGTGCCAGCAGTCTGTCCTACCCCTATAATTCACCCCTCCACTTT. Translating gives CASSLSYPYNSPLHF.

Here the CDR3 reads CASSLTGGGVNTGELFF. The CDR3 DNA is TGTGCCAGCAGCCTAACCGGCGGGGGTGTAAACACCGGGGAGCTGTTTTTT. The chain has TRBV4-2 and TRBJ2-2, with 7 bases fitting TRBD2. The CDR3 extends over 17 amino acids. Germline CDR1 and CDR2: LGHNA and YNFKEQ. Trimming took 4 bases from V and 2 from J; bases not matched to a gene: 10.

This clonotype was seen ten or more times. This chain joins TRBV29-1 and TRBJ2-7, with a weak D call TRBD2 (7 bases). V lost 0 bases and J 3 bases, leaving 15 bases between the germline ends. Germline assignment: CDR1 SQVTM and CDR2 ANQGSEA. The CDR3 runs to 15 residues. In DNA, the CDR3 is TGCAGCGTTGAAGACTCGGGGGGCGGCAACTACGAGCAGTACTTC. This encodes CSVEDSGGGNYEQYF.

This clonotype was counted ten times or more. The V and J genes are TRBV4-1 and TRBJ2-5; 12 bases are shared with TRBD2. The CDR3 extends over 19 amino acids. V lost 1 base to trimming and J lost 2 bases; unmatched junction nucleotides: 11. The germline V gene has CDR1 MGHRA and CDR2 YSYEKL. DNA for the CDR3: TGCGCCAGCAGCCAAGTTTTCGGACTAGCGGGGAGAAGTCAAGAGACCCAGTACTTC. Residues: CASSQVFGLAGRSQETQYF.

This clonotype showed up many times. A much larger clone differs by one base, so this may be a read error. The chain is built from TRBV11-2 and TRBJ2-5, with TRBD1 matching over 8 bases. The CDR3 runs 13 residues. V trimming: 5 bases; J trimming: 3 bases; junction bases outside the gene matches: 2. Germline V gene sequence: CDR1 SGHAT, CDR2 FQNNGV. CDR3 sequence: CASSMTGEETQYF. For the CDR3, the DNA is TGTGCCAGCAGCATGACAGGGGAAGAGACCCAGTACTTC.

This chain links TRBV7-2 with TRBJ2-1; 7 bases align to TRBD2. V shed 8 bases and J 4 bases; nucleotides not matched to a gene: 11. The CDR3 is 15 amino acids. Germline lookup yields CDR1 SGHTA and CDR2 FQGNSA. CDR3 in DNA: TGTGCCAGCGGCTCTGCTAGCGGTTCTTACAATGAGCAGTTCTTC. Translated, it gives CASGSASGSYNEQFF.

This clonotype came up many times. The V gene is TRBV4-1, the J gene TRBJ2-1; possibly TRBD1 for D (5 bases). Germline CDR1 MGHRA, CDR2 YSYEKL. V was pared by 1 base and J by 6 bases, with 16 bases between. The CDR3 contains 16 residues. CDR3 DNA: TGCGCCAGCAGCCAAGTGGGCACAGGACCGACCAATGAGCAGTTCTTC. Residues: CASSQVGTGPTNEQFF.

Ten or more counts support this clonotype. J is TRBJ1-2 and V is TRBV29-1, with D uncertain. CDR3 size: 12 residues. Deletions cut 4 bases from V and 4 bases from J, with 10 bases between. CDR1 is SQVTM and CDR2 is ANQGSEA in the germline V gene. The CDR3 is CSVGPKSYGYTF. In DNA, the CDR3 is TGCAGCGTTGGCCCTAAAAGCTATGGCTACACCTTC. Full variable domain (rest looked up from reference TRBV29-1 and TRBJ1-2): SAVISQKPSRDICQRGTSLTIQCQVDSQVTMMFWYRQQPGQSLTLIATANQGSEATYESGFVIDKFPISRPNLTFSTLTVSNMSPEDSSIYLCSVGPKSYGYTFGSGTRLTVV.

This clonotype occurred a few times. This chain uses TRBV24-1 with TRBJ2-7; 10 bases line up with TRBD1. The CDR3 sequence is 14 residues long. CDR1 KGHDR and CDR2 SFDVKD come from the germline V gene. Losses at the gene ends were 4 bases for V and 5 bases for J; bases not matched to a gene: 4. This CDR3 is CATSEGTGAHEQYF. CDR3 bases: TGTGCCACCAGTGAAGGGACAGGGGCCCACGAGCAGTACTTC.

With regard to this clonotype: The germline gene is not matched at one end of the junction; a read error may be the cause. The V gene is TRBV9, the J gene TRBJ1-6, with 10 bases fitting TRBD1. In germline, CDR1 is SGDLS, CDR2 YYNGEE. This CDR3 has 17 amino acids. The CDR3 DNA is TGTGCCAGCAGCGACCGGGACAGGGGTGGCAGGGATTCACCCCCCCACTTT. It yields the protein CASSDRDRGGRDSPPHF.

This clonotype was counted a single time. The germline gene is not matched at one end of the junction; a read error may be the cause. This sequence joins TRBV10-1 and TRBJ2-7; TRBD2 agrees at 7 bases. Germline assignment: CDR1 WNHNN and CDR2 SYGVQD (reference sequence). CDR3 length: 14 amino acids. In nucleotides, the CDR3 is TGCGCCGGCAGTGAGCAGAGCGGGAACTACGAGCAGTACTTC. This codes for CAGSEQSGNYEQYF.

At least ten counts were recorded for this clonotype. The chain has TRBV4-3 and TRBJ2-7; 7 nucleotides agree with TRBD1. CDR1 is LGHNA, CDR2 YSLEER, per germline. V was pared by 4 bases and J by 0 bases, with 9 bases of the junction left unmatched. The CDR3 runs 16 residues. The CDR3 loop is CASSLEGAPSSYEQYF. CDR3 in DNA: TGCGCCAGCAGCCTAGAGGGGGCGCCAAGCTCCTACGAGCAGTACTTC.

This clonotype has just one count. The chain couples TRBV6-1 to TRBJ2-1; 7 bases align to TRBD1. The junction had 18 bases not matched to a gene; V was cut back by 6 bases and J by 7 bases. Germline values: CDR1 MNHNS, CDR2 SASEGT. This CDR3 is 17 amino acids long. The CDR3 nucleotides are TGTGCCAGCAGGAAACAGGGGACCCTTATTTATCTTAATGAGCAGTTCTTC. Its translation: CASRKQGTLIYLNEQFF.

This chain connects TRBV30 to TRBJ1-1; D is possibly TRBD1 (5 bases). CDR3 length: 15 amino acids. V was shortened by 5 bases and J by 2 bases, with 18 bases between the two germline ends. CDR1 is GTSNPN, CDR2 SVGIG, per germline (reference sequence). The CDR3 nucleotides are TGTGCCTGGGGCCCTTTTCAGGGCGCCAACACTGAAGCTTTCTTT. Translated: CAWGPFQGANTEAFF.